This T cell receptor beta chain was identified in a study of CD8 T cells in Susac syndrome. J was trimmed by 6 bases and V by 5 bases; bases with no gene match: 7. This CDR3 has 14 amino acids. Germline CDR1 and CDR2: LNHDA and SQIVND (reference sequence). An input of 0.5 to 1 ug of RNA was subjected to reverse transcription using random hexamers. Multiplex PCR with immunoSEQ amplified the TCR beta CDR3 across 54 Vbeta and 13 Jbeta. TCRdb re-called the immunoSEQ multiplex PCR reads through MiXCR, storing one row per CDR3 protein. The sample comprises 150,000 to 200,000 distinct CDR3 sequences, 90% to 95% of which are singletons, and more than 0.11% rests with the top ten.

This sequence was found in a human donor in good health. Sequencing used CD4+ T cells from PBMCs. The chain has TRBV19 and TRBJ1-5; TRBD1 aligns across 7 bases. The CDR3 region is CASSVTGLSQPQHF. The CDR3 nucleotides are TGTGCCAGTAGTGTGACAGGGCTCTCTCAGCCCCAGCATTTT.